A selection of T cell receptor beta chains follows, all from one sample in a study of blood T cell repertoires in COVID-19. Sequencing used immunoSEQ multiplex PCR; TCRdb keeps in-frame clones, though not all of them. The table lists about 240,000 clones, 65% to 90% of them singletons. The specimen was peripheral blood. Receptors originate from a woman aged 70-85 years with acute or convalescent COVID-19. Each CDR3 is given with its conserved first and last residue. Fields, in order: clone size, J gene, D gene, V gene, CDR3 protein, CDR3 DNA. A D gene is named only where the DNA matches it firmly. A clone size is listed for some rows: how often the clone was seen (once, few, many), or a class if it is expanded.

.	TRBJ2-5	.	TRBV7-2	CASSGLAQETQYF	TGTGCCAGCAGCGGCCTCGCACAAGAGACCCAGTACTTC
.	TRBJ1-2	.	TRBV9	CASSAQQTGQNYGYTF	TGTGCCAGCAGCGCGCAACAGACTGGACAGAACTATGGCTACACCTTC
.	TRBJ1-6	.	TRBV7-2	CASSLVVFVSYNSPLHF	TGTGCCAGCAGCTTAGTAGTGTTTGTCTCCTATAATTCACCCCTCCACTTT
.	TRBJ2-3	.	TRBV6-5	CASRKLASTDTQYF	TGTGCCAGCAGGAAACTAGCCAGTACAGATACGCAGTATTTT
.	TRBJ1-2	.	TRBV5-6	CASSLPHQHGYTF	TGTGCCAGCAGCTTACCACATCAACATGGCTACACCTTC
.	TRBJ2-1	.	TRBV7-6	CASSLAPGKPEQFF	TGTGCCAGCAGCTTAGCGCCAGGAAAGCCTGAGCAGTTCTTC
.	TRBJ2-2	TRBD2	TRBV3-1/TRBV3-2	CASSQWRGTNTGELFF	TGTGCCAGCAGCCAATGGCGGGGGACGAACACCGGGGAGCTGTTTTTT
.	TRBJ1-1	TRBD1	TRBV12-3/TRBV12-4	CASSLSDRDAFF	TGTGCCAGCAGTTTATCCGACAGGGATGCTTTCTTT
.	TRBJ1-2	TRBD1	TRBV7-4	CASSLGRGQGGTLTNYGYTF	TGTGCCAGCAGCTTAGGGCGGGGACAGGGAGGCACCCTAACTAACTATGGCTACACCTTC
.	TRBJ1-3	.	TRBV24-1	CATSDFAVSGNTIYF	TGTGCCACCAGTGATTTTGCAGTCTCTGGAAACACCATATATTTT
once	TRBJ2-5	TRBD1	TRBV5-1	CASSYQTTGGGETQYF	TGCGCCAGCAGTTACCAGACGACAGGGGGTGGAGAGACCCAGTACTTC
.	TRBJ2-5	.	TRBV6-5	CASSQPGQQETQYF	TGTGCCAGCTCCCAACCCGGACAGCAAGAGACCCAGTACTTC
.	TRBJ1-2	.	TRBV7-2	CASSFALGDGYTF	TGTGCCAGCAGCTTCGCATTGGGCGATGGCTACACCTTC
.	TRBJ2-7	.	TRBV2	CASIHQTYEQYF	TGTGCCAGCATTCATCAAACCTACGAGCAGTACTTC
.	TRBJ1-3	.	TRBV25-1	CASSERAGSGNTIYF	TGTGCCAGCAGTGAACGGGCAGGGTCTGGAAACACCATATATTTT
.	TRBJ1-1	.	TRBV5-6	CASSFPGGNTEAFF	TGTGCCAGCAGCTTCCCCGGGGGGAACACTGAAGCTTTCTTT
.	TRBJ1-3	.	TRBV6-2/TRBV6-3	CASSSSYSGNTIYF	TGTGCCAGCAGTTCGTCCTACTCTGGAAACACCATATATTTT
.	TRBJ1-1	.	TRBV2	CASSVPGNTEAFF	TGTGCCAGCAGTGTCCCGGGGAACACTGAAGCTTTCTTT
.	TRBJ1-2	TRBD1	TRBV29-1	CSVVRQGARNYGYTF	TGCAGCGTTGTGCGACAGGGGGCGCGTAACTATGGCTACACCTTC
.	TRBJ1-4	TRBD1	TRBV5-1	CASSPRWDRGSTNEKLFF	TGCGCCAGCAGTCCGAGGTGGGACAGGGGATCTACTAATGAAAAACTGTTTTTT